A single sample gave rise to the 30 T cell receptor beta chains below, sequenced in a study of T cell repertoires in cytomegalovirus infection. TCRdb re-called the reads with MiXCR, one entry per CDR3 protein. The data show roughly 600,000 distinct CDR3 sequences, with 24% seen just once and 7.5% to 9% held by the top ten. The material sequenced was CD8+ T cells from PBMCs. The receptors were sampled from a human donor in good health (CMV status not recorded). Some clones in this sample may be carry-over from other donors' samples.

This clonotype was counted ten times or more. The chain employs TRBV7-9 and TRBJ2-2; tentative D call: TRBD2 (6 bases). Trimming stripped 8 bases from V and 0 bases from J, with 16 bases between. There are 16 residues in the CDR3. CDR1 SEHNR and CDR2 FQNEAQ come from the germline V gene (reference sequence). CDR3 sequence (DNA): TGTGCCAGCGGGGGACTCCCAGCGCCGAACACCGGGGAGCTGTTTTTT. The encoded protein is CASGGLPAPNTGELFF.

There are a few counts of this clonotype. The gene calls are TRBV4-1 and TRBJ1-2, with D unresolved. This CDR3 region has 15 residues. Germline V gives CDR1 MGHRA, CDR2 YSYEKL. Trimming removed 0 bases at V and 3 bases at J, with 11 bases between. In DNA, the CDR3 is TGCGCCAGCAGCCAAGACGTGACGGCCGACTATGGCTACACCTTC. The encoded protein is CASSQDVTADYGYTF.

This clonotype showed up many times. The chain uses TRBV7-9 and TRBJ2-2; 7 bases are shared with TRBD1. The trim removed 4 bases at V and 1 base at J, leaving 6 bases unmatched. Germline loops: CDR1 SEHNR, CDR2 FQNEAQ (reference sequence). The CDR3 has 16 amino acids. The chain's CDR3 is CASSSSRDRNTGELFF. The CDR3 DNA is TGTGCCAGCAGCTCCTCTCGGGACAGGAACACCGGGGAGCTGTTTTTT.

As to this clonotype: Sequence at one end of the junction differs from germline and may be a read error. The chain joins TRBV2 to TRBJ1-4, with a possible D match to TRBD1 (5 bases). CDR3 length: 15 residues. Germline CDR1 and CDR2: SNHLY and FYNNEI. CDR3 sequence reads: CASSEGVGLNEKLFF. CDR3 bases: TGTGCCAGCAGCGAAGGGGTGGGCCTTAATGAAAAACTGTTTTTT. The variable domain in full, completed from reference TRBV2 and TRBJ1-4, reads EPEVTQTPSHQVTQMGQEVILRCVPISNHLYFYWYRQILGQKVEFLVSFYNNEISEKSEIFDDQFSVERPDGSNFTLKIRSTKLEDSAMYFCASSEGVGLNEKLFFGSGTQLSVL.

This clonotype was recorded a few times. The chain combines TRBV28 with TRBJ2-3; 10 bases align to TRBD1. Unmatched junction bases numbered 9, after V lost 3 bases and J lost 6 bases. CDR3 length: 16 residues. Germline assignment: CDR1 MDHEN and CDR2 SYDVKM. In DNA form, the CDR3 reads TGTGCCAGCAGTTTGTCGACAGGGGGCGCAGGGGATACGCAGTATTTT. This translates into CASSLSTGGAGDTQYF.

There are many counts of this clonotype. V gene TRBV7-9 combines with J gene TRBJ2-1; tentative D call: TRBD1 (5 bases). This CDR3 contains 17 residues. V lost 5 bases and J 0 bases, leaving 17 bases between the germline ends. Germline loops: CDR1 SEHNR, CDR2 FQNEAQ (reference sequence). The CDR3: CASSLPGRGSSYNEQFF. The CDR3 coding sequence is TGTGCCAGCAGCCTCCCTGGTAGGGGTAGCTCCTACAATGAGCAGTTCTTC.

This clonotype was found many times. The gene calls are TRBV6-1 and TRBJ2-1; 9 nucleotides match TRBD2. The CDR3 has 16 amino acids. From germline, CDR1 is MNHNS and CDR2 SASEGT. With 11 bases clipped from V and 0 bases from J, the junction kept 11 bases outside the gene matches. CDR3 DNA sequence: TGTGCCGGCATCCCTAGCGGGGCTAGCTCCTACAATGAGCAGTTCTTC. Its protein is CAGIPSGASSYNEQFF.

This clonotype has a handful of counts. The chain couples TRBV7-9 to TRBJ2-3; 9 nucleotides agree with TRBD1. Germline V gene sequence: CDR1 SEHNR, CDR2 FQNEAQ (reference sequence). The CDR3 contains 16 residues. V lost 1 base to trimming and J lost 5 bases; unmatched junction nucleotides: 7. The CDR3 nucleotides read TGTGCCAGCAGCTTAGGCGGGACAGGGATTAAAGATACGCAGTATTTT. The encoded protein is CASSLGGTGIKDTQYF.

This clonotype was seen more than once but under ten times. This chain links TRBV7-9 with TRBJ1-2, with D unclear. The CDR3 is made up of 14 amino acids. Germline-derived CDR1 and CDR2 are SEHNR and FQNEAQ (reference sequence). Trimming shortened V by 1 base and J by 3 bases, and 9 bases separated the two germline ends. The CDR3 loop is CASSLGDSHYGYTF. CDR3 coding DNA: TGTGCCAGCAGCTTAGGGGATTCCCACTATGGCTACACCTTC.

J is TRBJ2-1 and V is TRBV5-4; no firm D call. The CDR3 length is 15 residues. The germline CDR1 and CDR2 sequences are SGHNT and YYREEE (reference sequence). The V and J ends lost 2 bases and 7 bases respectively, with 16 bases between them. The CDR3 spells CASSFSLTDGNEQFF. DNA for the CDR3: TGTGCCAGCAGCTTTAGTCTGACGGACGGGAATGAGCAGTTCTTC.

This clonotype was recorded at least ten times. The CDR3 loop is CASRDPGELFF. CDR3 nucleotide sequence: TGTGCCAGCAGAGATCCCGGGGAGCTGTTTTTT. The rearrangement uses TRBV7-2 and TRBJ2-2; no definite D call. This CDR3 has 11 amino acids. The germline V and J ends were trimmed by 6 bases and 6 bases, with 5 bases remaining between them. Germline V gene lookup returns CDR1 SGHTA and CDR2 FQGNSA.

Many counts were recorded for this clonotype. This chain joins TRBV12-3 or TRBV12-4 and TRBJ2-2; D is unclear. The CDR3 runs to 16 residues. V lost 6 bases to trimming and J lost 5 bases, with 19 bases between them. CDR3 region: CASSNPGHAGTGELFF. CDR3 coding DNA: TGTGCCAGCAGCAACCCCGGGCACGCTGGGACCGGGGAGCTGTTTTTT.

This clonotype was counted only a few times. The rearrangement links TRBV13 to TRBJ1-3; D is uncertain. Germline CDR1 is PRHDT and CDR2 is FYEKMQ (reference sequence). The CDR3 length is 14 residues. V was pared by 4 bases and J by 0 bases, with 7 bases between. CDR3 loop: CASSSAASGNTIYF. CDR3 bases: TGTGCCAGCAGCTCGGCAGCCTCTGGAAACACCATATATTTT.

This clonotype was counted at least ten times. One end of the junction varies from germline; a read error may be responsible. The CDR3 DNA sequence: TGTGCCAGCAGCCAGGACGGGTCCTACGAGCAGTACTTC. Translated, it gives CASSQDGSYEQYF. This chain connects TRBV4-1 to TRBJ2-7, with no clear D. This CDR3 contains 13 residues. CDR1 is MGHRA, CDR2 YSYEKL, per germline.

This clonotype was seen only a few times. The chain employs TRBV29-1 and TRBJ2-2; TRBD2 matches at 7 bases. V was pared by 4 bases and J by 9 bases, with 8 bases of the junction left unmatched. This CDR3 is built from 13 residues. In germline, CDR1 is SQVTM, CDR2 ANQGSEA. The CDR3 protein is CSVAGGGVRELFF. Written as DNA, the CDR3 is TGCAGCGTTGCGGGGGGAGGGGTCCGGGAGCTGTTTTTT.

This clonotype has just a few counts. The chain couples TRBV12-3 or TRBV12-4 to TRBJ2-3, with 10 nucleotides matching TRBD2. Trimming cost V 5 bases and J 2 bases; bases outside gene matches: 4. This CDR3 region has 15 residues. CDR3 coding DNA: TGTGCCAGCAGTGTTAGCGGGGGGTTCACAGATACGCAGTATTTT. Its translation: CASSVSGGFTDTQYF.

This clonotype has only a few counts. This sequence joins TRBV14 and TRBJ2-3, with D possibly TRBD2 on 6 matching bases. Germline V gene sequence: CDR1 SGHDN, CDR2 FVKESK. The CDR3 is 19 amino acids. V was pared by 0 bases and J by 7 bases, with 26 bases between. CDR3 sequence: CASSQEPPGLLQDVYTQYF. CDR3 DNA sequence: TGTGCCAGCAGCCAAGAACCCCCGGGACTTCTACAGGATGTGTATACGCAGTATTTT.

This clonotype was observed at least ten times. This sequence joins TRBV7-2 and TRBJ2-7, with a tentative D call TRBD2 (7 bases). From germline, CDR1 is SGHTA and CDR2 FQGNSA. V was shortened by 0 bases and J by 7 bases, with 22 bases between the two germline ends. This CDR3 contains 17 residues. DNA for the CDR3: TGTGCCAGCAGCTTAGCGGGGGGGCCAGGATCCCTCCTGGAGCAGTACGTC. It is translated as CASSLAGGPGSLLEQYV.

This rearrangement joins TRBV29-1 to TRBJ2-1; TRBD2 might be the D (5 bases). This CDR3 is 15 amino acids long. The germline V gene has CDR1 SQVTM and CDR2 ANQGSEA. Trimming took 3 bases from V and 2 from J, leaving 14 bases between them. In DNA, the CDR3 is TGCAGCGTTGAGGGAGCGGTGGCCACCTACAATGAGCAGTTCTTC. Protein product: CSVEGAVATYNEQFF.

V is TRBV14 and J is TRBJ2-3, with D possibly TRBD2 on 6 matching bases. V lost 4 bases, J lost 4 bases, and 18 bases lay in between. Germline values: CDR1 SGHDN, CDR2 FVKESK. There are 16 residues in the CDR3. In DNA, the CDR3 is TGTGCCAGCAGCCCCACCCCAGCGGGTCTCTCAGATACGCAGTATTTT. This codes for CASSPTPAGLSDTQYF.

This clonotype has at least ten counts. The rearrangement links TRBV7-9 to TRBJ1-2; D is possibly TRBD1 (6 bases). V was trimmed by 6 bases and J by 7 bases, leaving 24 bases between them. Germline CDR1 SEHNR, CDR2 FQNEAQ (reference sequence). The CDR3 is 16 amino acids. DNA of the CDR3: TGTGCCAGCAGACAATGGAGACAGGACCCGCGCGTTGGCTACACCTTC. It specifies CASRQWRQDPRVGYTF.

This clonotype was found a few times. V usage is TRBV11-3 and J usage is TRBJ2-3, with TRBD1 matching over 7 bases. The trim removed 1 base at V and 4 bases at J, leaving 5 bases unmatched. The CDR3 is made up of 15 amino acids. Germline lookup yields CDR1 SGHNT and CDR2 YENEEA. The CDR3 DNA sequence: TGTGCCAGCAGCTTAGGTATAGGGGGCCCAGATACGCAGTATTTT. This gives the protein CASSLGIGGPDTQYF.

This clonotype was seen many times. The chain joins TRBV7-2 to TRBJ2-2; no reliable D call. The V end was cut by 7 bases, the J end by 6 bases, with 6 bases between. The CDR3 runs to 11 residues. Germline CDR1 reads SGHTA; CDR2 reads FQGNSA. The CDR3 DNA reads TGTGCCAGCACCGTCGCCGGGGAGCTGTTTTTT. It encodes CASTVAGELFF.

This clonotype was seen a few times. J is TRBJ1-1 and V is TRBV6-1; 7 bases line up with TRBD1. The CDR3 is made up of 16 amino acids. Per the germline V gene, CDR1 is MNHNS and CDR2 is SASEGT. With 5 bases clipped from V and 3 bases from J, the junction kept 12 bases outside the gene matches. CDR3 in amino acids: CASSTITGARDTEAFF. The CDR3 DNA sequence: TGTGCCAGCAGTACTATAACAGGGGCGCGTGACACTGAAGCTTTCTTT.

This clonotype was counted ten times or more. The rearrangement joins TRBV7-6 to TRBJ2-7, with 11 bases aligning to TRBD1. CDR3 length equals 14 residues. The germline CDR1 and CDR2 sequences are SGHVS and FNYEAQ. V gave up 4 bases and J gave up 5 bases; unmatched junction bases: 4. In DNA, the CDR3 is TGTGCCAGCAGCTCCTCGGGACAGGGGGACGAGCAGTACTTC. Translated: CASSSSGQGDEQYF.

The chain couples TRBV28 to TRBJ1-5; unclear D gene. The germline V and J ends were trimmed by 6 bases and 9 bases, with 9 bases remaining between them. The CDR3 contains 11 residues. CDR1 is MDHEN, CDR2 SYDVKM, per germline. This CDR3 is CASSLYSPQHF. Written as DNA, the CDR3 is TGTGCCAGCAGCCTGTATTCGCCCCAGCATTTT.

CDR3 sequence reads: CSVDPALRDRVGTDTQYF. CDR3 nucleotides: TGCAGCGTTGATCCTGCACTCCGGGACAGGGTCGGGACAGATACGCAGTATTTT. V gene TRBV29-1 combines with J gene TRBJ2-3, with TRBD1 matching over 9 bases. Trimming took 3 bases from V and 3 from J; bases not matched to a gene: 16. Germline V gene sequence: CDR1 SQVTM, CDR2 ANQGSEA. The CDR3 is 18 residues long.

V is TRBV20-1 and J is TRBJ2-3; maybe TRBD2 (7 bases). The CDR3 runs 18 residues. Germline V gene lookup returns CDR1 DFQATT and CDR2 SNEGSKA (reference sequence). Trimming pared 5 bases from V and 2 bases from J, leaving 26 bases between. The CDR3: CSAPTGTNGDIATDTQYF. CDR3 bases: TGCAGTGCTCCCACCGGGACTAACGGGGACATAGCCACAGATACGCAGTATTTT.

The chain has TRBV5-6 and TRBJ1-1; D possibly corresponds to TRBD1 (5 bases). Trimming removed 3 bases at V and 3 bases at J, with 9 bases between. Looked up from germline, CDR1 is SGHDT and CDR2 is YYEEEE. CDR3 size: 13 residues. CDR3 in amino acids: CASSWGWDTEAFF. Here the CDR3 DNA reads TGTGCCAGCAGCTGGGGGTGGGACACTGAAGCTTTCTTT.

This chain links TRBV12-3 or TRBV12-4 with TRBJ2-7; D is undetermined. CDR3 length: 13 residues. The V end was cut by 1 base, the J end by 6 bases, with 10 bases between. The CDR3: CASSLGHYGEQYV. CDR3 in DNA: TGTGCCAGCAGTTTAGGTCATTACGGCGAGCAGTACGTC.